This T cell receptor (beta chain) was sequenced in a study of PD-L1 blockade in urothelial cancer. The repertoire was sequenced with immunoSEQ multiplex PCR; TCRdb's copy has only in-frame clones and lacks some. Counted here are about 39,000 clones, just over 90% occurring once; the ten biggest clones make up around 11%. V was pared by 6 bases and J by 6 bases, with 18 bases between. Germline loops: CDR1 MDHEN, CDR2 SYDVKM. The CDR3 covers 14 residues. Time point: pretreatment peripheral blood. Patients presented with locally advanced or metastatic urothelial carcinoma. Sample contribution per patient ranged from 1 to 8, covering pretreatment and on-treatment. Study-wide findings and caveats: Sub-median blood TCR clonality before treatment predicted longer survival.

Comment on this clone: Its antigen is not identified.

Sample: PBMCs, taken around atezolizumab (anti-PD-L1) treatment. This sequence originates from a woman aged 60-75 years with urothelial cancer. V gene TRBV28 combines with J gene TRBJ2-7; D remains unclear. In DNA, the CDR3 is TGTGCCAGCAGCCCGAGGTGGATATCAGCCGAGCAGTACTTC. Protein sequence: CASSPRWISAEQYF.